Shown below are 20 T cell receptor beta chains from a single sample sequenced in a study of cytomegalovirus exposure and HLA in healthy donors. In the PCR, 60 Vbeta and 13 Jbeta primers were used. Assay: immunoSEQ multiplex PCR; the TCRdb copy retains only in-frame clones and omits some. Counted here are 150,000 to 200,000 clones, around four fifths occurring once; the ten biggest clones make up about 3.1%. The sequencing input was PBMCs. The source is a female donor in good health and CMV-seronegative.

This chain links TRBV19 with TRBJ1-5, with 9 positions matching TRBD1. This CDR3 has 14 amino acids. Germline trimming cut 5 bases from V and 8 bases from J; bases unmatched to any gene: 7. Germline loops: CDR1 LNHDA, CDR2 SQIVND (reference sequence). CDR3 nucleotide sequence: TGTGCCAGTAGTGACACAGGGGGCGCGGAGCCCCAGCATTTT. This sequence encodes CASSDTGGAEPQHF.

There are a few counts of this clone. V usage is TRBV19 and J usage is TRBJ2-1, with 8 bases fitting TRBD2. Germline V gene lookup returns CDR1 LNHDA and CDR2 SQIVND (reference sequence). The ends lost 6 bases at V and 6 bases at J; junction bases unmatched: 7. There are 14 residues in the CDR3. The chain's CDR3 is CASRIGTRSNEQFF. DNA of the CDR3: TGTGCCAGTAGGATCGGGACTAGGTCCAATGAGCAGTTCTTC.

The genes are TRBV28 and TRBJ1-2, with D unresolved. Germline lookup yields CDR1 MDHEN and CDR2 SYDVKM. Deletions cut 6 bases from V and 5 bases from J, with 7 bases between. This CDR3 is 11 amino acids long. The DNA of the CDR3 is TGTGCCAGCAGCCTTAGATATGGCTACACCTTC. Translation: CASSLRYGYTF.

As DNA, the CDR3 is TGTGCCAGCAGTTCCTTGATTGGGACTAGCGGGACTTTGAGCTCCTACAATGAGCAGTTCTTC. Amino acids: CASSSLIGTSGTLSSYNEQFF. J is TRBJ2-1 and V is TRBV27; TRBD2 matches 13 bases. The V and J ends lost 4 bases and 0 bases, in that order; junction bases with no gene match: 15. The CDR3 runs 21 residues. The germline V gene has CDR1 MNHEY and CDR2 SMNVEV (reference sequence).

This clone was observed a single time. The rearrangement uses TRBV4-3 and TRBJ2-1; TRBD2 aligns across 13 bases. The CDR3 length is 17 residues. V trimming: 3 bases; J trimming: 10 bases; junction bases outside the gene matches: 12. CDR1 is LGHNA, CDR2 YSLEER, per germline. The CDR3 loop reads CASSQDTSGGASREQFF. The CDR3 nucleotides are TGCGCCAGCAGCCAGGACACTAGCGGGGGGGCGTCACGGGAGCAGTTCTTC.

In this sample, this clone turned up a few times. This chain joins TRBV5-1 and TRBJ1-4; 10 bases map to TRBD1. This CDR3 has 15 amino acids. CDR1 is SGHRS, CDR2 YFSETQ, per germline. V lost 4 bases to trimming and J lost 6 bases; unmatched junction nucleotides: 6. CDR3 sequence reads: CASSGGQGVDEKLFF. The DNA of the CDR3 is TGCGCCAGCAGCGGAGGACAGGGGGTGGATGAAAAACTGTTTTTT. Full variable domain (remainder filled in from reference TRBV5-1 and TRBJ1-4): KAGVTQTPRYLIKTRGQQVTLSCSPISGHRSVSWYQQTPGQGLQFLFEYFSETQRNKGNFPGRFSGRQFSNSRSEMNVSTLELGDSALYLCASSGGQGVDEKLFFGSGTQLSVL.

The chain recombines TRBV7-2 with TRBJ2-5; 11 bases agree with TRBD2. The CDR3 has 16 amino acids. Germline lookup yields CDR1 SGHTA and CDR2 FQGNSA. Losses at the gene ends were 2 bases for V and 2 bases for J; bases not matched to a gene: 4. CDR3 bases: TGTGCCAGCAGCTTACTGGGACTAGCGGTTCAAGAGACCCAGTACTTC. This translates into CASSLLGLAVQETQYF.

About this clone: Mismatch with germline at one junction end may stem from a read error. CDR3 sequence: CASRLDPTGEQYF. The CDR3 DNA is TGTGCCAGCAGATTGGACCCAACCGGCGAGCAGTACTTC. The V gene is TRBV5-4, the J gene TRBJ2-7; D gene ambiguous. The CDR3 is made up of 13 amino acids. Germline CDR1 and CDR2: SGHNT and YYREEE (reference sequence).

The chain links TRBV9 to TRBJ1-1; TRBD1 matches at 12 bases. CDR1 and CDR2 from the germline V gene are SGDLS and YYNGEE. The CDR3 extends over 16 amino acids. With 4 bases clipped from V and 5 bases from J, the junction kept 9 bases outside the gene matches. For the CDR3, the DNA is TGTGCCAGCAGCCCACCGGGACAGGGGGCGGTTACTGAAGCTTTCTTT. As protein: CASSPPGQGAVTEAFF.

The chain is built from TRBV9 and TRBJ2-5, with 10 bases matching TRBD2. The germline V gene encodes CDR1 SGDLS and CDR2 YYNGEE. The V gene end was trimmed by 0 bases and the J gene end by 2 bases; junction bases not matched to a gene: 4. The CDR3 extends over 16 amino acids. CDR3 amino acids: CASSVGASGGQETQYF. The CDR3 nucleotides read TGTGCCAGCAGCGTAGGAGCTAGCGGGGGACAAGAGACCCAGTACTTC.

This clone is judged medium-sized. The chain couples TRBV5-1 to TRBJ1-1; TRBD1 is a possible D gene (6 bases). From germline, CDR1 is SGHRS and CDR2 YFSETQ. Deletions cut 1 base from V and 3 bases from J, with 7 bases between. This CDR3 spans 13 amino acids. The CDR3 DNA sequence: TGCGCCAGCAGCTTGCAGGGGTACACTGAAGCTTTCTTT. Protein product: CASSLQGYTEAFF.

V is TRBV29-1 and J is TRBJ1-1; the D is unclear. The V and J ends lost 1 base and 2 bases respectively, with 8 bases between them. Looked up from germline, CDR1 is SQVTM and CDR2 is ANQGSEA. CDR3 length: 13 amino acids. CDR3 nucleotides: TGCAGCGTTGAAGTAGAAATAAACACTGAAGCTTTCTTT. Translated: CSVEVEINTEAFF.

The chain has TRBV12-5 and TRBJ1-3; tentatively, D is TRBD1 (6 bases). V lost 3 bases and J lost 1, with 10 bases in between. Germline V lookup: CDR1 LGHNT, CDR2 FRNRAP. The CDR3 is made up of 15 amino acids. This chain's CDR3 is CASGLGTGSGNTIYF. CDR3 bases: TGTGCTAGTGGTTTAGGAACAGGGTCTGGAAACACCATATATTTT. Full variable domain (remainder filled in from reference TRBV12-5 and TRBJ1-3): DARVTQTPRHKVTEMGQEVTMRCQPILGHNTVFWYRQTMMQGLELLAYFRNRAPLDDSGMPKDRFSAEMPDATLATLKIQPSEPRDSAVYFCASGLGTGSGNTIYFGEGSWLTVV.

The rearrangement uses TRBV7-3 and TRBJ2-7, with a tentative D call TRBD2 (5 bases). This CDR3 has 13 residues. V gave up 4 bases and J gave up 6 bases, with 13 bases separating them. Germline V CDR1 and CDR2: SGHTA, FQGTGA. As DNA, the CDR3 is TGTGCCAGCAGCTCCAATCGGAGGAGCGAGCAGTACTTC. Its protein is CASSSNRRSEQYF.

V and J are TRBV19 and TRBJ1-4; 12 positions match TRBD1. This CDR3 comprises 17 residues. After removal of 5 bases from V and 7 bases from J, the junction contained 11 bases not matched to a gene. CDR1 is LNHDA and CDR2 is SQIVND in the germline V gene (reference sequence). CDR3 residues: CASSGPGQGAFGEKLFF. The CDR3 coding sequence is TGTGCCAGTAGTGGACCGGGACAGGGGGCTTTCGGTGAAAAACTGTTTTTT.

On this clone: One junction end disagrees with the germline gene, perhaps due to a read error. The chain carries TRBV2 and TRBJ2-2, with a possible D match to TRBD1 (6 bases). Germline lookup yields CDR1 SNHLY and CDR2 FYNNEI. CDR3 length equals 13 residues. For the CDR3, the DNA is TGTGCCAGCAGGGAAGGGACAACCGGGGAGCTGTTTTTT. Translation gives CASREGTTGELFF.

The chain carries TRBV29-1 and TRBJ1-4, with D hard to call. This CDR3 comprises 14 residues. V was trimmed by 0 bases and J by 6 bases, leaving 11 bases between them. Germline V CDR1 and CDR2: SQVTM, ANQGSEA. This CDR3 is CSVEDPGKDEKLFF. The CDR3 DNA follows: TGCAGCGTTGAAGACCCGGGAAAAGATGAAAAACTGTTTTTT. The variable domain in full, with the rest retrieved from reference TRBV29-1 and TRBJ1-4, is SAVISQKPSRDICQRGTSLTIQCQVDSQVTMMFWYRQQPGQSLTLIATANQGSEATYESGFVIDKFPISRPNLTFSTLTVSNMSPEDSSIYLCSVEDPGKDEKLFFGSGTQLSVL.

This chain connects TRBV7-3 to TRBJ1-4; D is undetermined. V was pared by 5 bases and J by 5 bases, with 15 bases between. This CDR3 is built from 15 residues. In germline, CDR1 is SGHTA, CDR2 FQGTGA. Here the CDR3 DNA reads TGTGCCAGCAGCCTAGGGCCAGGCGGGAATGAAAAACTGTTTTTT. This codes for CASSLGPGGNEKLFF.

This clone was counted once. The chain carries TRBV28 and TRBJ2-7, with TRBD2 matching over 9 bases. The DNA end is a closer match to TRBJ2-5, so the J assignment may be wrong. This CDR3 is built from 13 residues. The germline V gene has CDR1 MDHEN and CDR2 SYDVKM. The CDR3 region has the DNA TGTGCCAGCAGTCCTAGCGGGAAAGGGACCCAGTACTTC. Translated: CASSPSGKGTQYF.

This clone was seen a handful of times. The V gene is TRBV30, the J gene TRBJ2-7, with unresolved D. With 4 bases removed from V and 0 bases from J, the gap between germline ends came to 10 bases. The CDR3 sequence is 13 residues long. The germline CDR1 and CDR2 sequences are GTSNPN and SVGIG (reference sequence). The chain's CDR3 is CAWKTSSSYEQYF. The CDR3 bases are TGTGCCTGGAAGACGTCTAGCTCCTACGAGCAGTACTTC.